Listed here are 20 T cell receptor beta chains from one sample, sequenced in a study of T cells after posttransplantation cyclophosphamide (dated by TCRdb to about 2016). Library preparation was by the immunoSEQ multiplex PCR assay. Entries here come from immuneACCESS through TCRdb and include only in-frame sequences with V and J called. Some clones fail to appear in such tables; in the studies checked, an unresolved V gene covers under half of the shortfall, and the cause of the remainder is unknown. The sample contains about 24,000 clones, roughly 86% of them found a single time. Around 6.6% of the sample rests with the top ten. Sequencing input: PBMCs. The receptors shown here come from a woman aged 55-70 years with a blood cancer, CMV-positive, and with a related stem cell donor.

This chain joins TRBV30 and TRBJ2-7, with 11 positions matching TRBD2. J lost 3 bases, V lost 3 bases, and 4 bases had no gene match. This CDR3 comprises 14 residues. CDR1 is GTSNPN and CDR2 is SVGIG in the germline V gene (reference sequence). The CDR3 protein is CAWRDSGRGYEQYF. The CDR3 nucleotides are TGTGCCTGGAGGGATAGCGGGAGGGGCTACGAGCAGTACTTC.

The chain joins TRBV6-4 to TRBJ2-1; 7 nucleotides agree with TRBD2. Per the germline V gene, CDR1 is MRHNA and CDR2 is SNTAGT. V gave up 6 bases and J gave up 0 bases; unmatched junction bases: 8. This CDR3 is built from 16 residues. The CDR3 region has the DNA TGTGCCAGCAGCCCGGCGGGAGTTAGCTCCTACAATGAGCAGTTCTTC. Translated: CASSPAGVSSYNEQFF.

The CDR3 nucleotides are TGTGCCAGCAGTACTATTCGCGGGACCATCAGCTCCTACGAGCAGTACTTC. This codes for CASSTIRGTISSYEQYF. The chain links TRBV7-9 to TRBJ2-7, with a tentative D call TRBD2 (6 bases). CDR1 and CDR2 from the germline V gene are SEHNR and FQNEAQ (reference sequence). Trimming shortened V by 6 bases and J by 0 bases, and 21 bases separated the two germline ends. CDR3 length: 17 residues.

This chain joins TRBV7-8 and TRBJ1-5, with TRBD1 identical over 10 bases. This CDR3 has 16 residues. V shed 5 bases and J 1 base; nucleotides not matched to a gene: 5. Germline V gene sequence: CDR1 SGHVS, CDR2 FQNEAQ. The CDR3 coding sequence is TGTGCCAGCAGCACGCGGACAGGGGGAAGCAATCAGCCCCAGCATTTT. It is translated as CASSTRTGGSNQPQHF.

The chain joins TRBV9 to TRBJ1-1; D is possibly TRBD1 (6 bases). Trimming took 0 bases from V and 6 from J, leaving 24 bases between them. The CDR3 extends over 18 amino acids. Per the germline V gene, CDR1 is SGDLS and CDR2 is YYNGEE. The chain's CDR3 is CASSVAQGQLLANPEAFF. DNA of the CDR3: TGTGCCAGCAGCGTAGCTCAGGGGCAGCTTCTGGCCAATCCTGAAGCTTTCTTT.

The V call is TRBV6-1, the J call TRBJ2-1, with 10 bases identical to TRBD2. After removal of 7 bases from V and 4 bases from J, the junction contained 7 bases not matched to a gene. Germline CDR1 reads MNHNS; CDR2 reads SASEGT. CDR3 length: 15 residues. CDR3 in DNA: TGTGCCAGCATCTCCGGGACTAGCGTTTACAATGAGCAGTTCTTC. As protein: CASISGTSVYNEQFF.

The V call is TRBV29-1, the J call TRBJ1-1, with TRBD1 identical over 11 bases. Germline CDR1 SQVTM, CDR2 ANQGSEA. The V gene end was trimmed by 6 bases and the J gene end by 2 bases; junction bases not matched to a gene: 2. This CDR3 comprises 13 residues. CDR3: CSVDRGLNTEAFF. The CDR3, as DNA: TGCAGCGTGGACAGGGGGCTTAACACTGAAGCTTTCTTT.

The chain carries TRBV6-1 and TRBJ2-1, with 7 bases lining up with TRBD2. The CDR3 runs 15 residues. Looked up from germline, CDR1 is MNHNS and CDR2 is SASEGT. The V segment lost 5 bases and the J segment 10 bases; nucleotides outside the gene matches: 14. Here the CDR3 DNA reads TGTGCCAGCAGTCCGCGACTAGCCCCAGGGTGGGAGCAGTTCTTC. Its translation is CASSPRLAPGWEQFF.

The chain links TRBV10-3 to TRBJ1-1; D is undetermined. Germline V CDR1 and CDR2: ENHRY, SYGVKD. The CDR3 consists of 12 residues. Deletions cut 5 bases from V and 1 base from J, with 5 bases between. This chain's CDR3 is CAISWANTEAFF. The CDR3 region has the DNA TGTGCCATCAGTTGGGCGAACACTGAAGCTTTCTTT.

This clone was picked up one time. V is TRBV7-2 and J is TRBJ2-1; D is perhaps TRBD2 (6 bases). This CDR3 is 14 amino acids long. Germline V gene data show CDR1 as SGHTA and CDR2 as FQGNSA. V lost 2 bases and J 9 bases, leaving 14 bases between the germline ends. The CDR3: CASSLLGVGGEQFF. CDR3 DNA sequence: TGTGCCAGCAGCTTACTAGGAGTGGGGGGTGAGCAGTTCTTC. Based on the CDR3 plus reference TRBV7-2 and TRBJ2-1, the full variable domain is GAGVSQSPSNKVTEKGKDVELRCDPISGHTALYWYRQSLGQGLEFLIYFQGNSAPDKSGLPSDRFSAERTGGSVSTLTIQRTQQEDSAVYLCASSLLGVGGEQFFGPGTRLTVL.

Details on this clone: One end of the junction varies from germline; a read error may be responsible. The rearrangement uses TRBV15 and TRBJ2-1; 7 nucleotides agree with TRBD2. The CDR3 length is 12 residues. Germline V gene sequence: CDR1 LNHNV, CDR2 YYDKDF (reference sequence). The CDR3 region has the DNA TGTGCCACCGGCAGCGGGGAGCAGCCTCAGTTCTTC. Translated: CATGSGEQPQFF.

The chain recombines TRBV7-2 with TRBJ2-1, with D possibly matching TRBD2 (5 bases). Trimming shortened V by 4 bases and J by 0 bases, and 13 bases separated the two germline ends. Germline CDR1 and CDR2: SGHTA and FQGNSA. This CDR3 is built from 16 residues. CDR3 in DNA: TGTGCCAGCAGCTACTACGGGATCCACTCCTACAATGAGCAGTTCTTC. Translation gives CASSYYGIHSYNEQFF.

The chain links TRBV9 to TRBJ2-3; tentatively, D is TRBD2 (5 bases). Germline V gene data show CDR1 as SGDLS and CDR2 as YYNGEE. The CDR3 has 15 residues. Trimming left V 4 bases short and J 2 bases short, with 14 bases between. Here the CDR3 reads CASSQRVPPTDTQYF. DNA of the CDR3: TGTGCCAGCAGCCAGAGGGTGCCACCCACAGATACGCAGTATTTT.

The gene calls are TRBV10-1 and TRBJ2-3; 8 bases are shared with TRBD2. Germline V lookup: CDR1 WNHNN, CDR2 SYGVQD (reference sequence). Trimming removed 0 bases from V and 2 bases from J; junction bases left unmatched: 7. The CDR3 is 17 residues long. CDR3: CASSESFTSGDTDTQYF. CDR3 nucleotide sequence: TGCGCCAGCAGTGAGTCGTTTACTAGCGGTGACACAGATACGCAGTATTTT.

The chain links TRBV19 to TRBJ1-2, with D tentatively TRBD1 (6 bases). V lost 5 bases and J 4 bases, leaving 11 bases between the germline ends. The germline gives CDR1 LNHDA, CDR2 SQIVND (reference sequence). The CDR3 is 13 amino acids. This CDR3 reads CASSVQGGYGYTF. The CDR3 DNA reads TGTGCCAGTAGTGTACAAGGGGGCTATGGCTACACCTTC.

The rearrangement joins TRBV6-5 to TRBJ2-1, with 7 bases that match TRBD1. CDR1 and CDR2 (germline): MNHEY, SVGAGI. The CDR3 is made up of 14 amino acids. V lost 4 bases and J lost 4; bases outside the gene matches: 4. The CDR3 here is CASSSSDRYNEQFF. CDR3 sequence (DNA): TGTGCCAGCAGTTCCTCGGACAGGTACAATGAGCAGTTCTTC.

The CDR3 sequence: CASSYQAGGELFF. The CDR3 DNA sequence: TGTGCCAGCAGTTACCAAGCGGGAGGGGAGCTGTTTTTT. The rearrangement uses TRBV6-5 and TRBJ2-2; 7 bases are shared with TRBD2. Losses at the gene ends were 2 bases for V and 8 bases for J; bases not matched to a gene: 2. CDR1 is MNHEY and CDR2 is SVGAGI in the germline V gene. This CDR3 is 13 amino acids long.

This chain links TRBV5-4 with TRBJ1-2; 9 nucleotides line up with TRBD1. The CDR3 is 20 amino acids. Germline CDR1 reads SGHNT; CDR2 reads YYREEE (reference sequence). J was trimmed by 4 bases and V by 3 bases; bases with no gene match: 22. CDR3 sequence (DNA): TGTGCCAGCAGCTCCCTGGGGGGACAGGGCCACGTAAACCGGCCCTATGGCTACACCTTC. The encoded protein is CASSSLGGQGHVNRPYGYTF. Combining the CDR3 with reference TRBV5-4 and TRBJ1-2 gives the whole variable domain ETGVTQSPTHLIKTRGQQVTLRCSSQSGHNTVSWYQQALGQGPQFIFQYYREEENGRGNFPPRFSGLQFPNYSSELNVNALELDDSALYLCASSSLGGQGHVNRPYGYTFGSGTRLTVV.

This rearrangement joins TRBV7-8 to TRBJ2-5; 8 nucleotides line up with TRBD1. The DNA end favors TRBJ2-7, so the J call may be wrong. Germline V gene data show CDR1 as SGHVS and CDR2 as FQNEAQ. The CDR3 is 14 amino acids. CDR3 bases: TGTGCCAGCAGCCCCCGGGACAGGCCCCTCGAGCAGTACTTC. Translating gives CASSPRDRPLEQYF.

This clone was seen more than once but under ten times. The chain recombines TRBV6-6 with TRBJ1-3; tentatively, D is TRBD1 (5 bases). CDR1 and CDR2 from the germline V gene are MNHNY and SVGAGI (reference sequence). With 7 bases removed from V and 0 bases from J, the gap between germline ends came to 16 bases. The CDR3 runs 16 residues. This chain's CDR3 is CASKGIGHNSGNTIYF. The CDR3 DNA follows: TGTGCCAGCAAGGGCATCGGACACAACTCTGGAAACACCATATATTTT.